This T cell receptor beta chain was found in a study of OX40 agonist ivuxolimab in advanced cancers. In terms of the full investigation: The costimulatory receptor OX40 (CD134) was targeted by ivuxolimab, a fully human IgG2 agonistic monoclonal antibody. In the dose-escalation cohort, around four fifths of patients were male, and the mean age was roughly 60 years, with a range of about 23 to 85. The point of sequencing TCRbeta in the periphery was to test whether ivuxolimab changed TCR sequence diversity and drove clonal T-cell expansion. Patients were allowed to have had prior anti-PD-1, anti-PD-L1 or anti-CTLA-4 therapy, and around 43% of the dose-escalation patients had been treated with checkpoint inhibitors. Among the approximately 50 dose-escalation patients, about 20 had hepatocellular carcinoma, 15 or so melanoma, 9 renal cell carcinoma and 9 head and neck cancer. Three dose-escalation patients achieved partial responses, one with hepatocellular carcinoma and two with cutaneous melanoma. Intravenous ivuxolimab was administered to patients every 2 weeks at six dose levels: 0.01, 0.1, 0.3, 1.5, 3 and 10 mg/kg. The paper covers the monotherapy dose-escalation part of the phase I ivuxolimab trial, which included N ≈ 50 patients.

CDR1 SGHRS and CDR2 YFSETQ were looked up in the germline V gene. Including the terminal cysteine and phenylalanine, the CDR3 comprises 14 residues. The retained sequence is limited to the CDR3, 42 bases, with the frame set at the first base. V and J lose 6 bases and 1 base, and a span of 13 bases separates them. Broad study findings and their caveats: At doses of 0.1 to 3.0 mg/kg, clonal expansion of both CD4+ and CD8+ T cells in blood was seen between baseline and week 6. Low levels of normalized T-cell clonal expansion were also seen in some nonresponding patients. In partial responders in the 0.1-3.0 mg/kg groups, normalized peripheral clonal expansion was found to be among the lowest, especially among CD8+ T cells. The antigen specificity of the clonally expanded peripheral T cells was not determined. On average, CD8+ T cells showed more expanded clones than CD4+ T cells after ivuxolimab.

A word on this clone: The antigen this receptor binds is unknown. One base away there is no much larger clone; base qualities are not given.

Genomic DNA was isolated from the sorted cells so that the TCRbeta CDR3 region could be sequenced. The immunoSEQ Assay was used for sequencing of TCRbeta CDR3 regions. TCRdb holds this immuneACCESS table with in-frame rearrangements only. Some clones are missing; in checked studies, unresolved V genes explain under half, and the rest has no known cause. The sample table shows some 50,000 clones, and around four fifths are seen once. The ten most abundant clones make up roughly 0.69% of the sample. The trial excluded patients who had a history of autoimmune disease or were on systemic immunosuppression. In every dose cohort, peripheral blood was drawn for TCR sequencing at baseline, cycle 4 day 1, and cycle 7 day 1. Samples came from an open-label, multicenter, first-in-human phase I dose-escalation trial of ivuxolimab. Adults with locally advanced or metastatic melanoma, renal cell carcinoma, hepatocellular carcinoma or head and neck squamous cell carcinoma were enrolled in the trial. Before TCR sequencing, CD4+ T cells and CD8+ T cells from peripheral blood were sorted into separate populations.

This TCR was recovered from an adult with an advanced solid tumor such as melanoma, head and neck, liver or kidney cancer. Sequencing used CD4+ or CD8+ T cells sorted from blood, obtained in a trial of the OX40 agonist ivuxolimab. Rearrangement joined TRBV5-1 to TRBJ1-1, with an unclear D gene assignment. The CDR3 protein sequence reads: CASTLLPGNTEAFF. Here is the DNA: TGCGCCAGCACCCTATTACCCGGGAACACTGAAGCTTTCTTT.